This T cell receptor (beta chain) derives from a study of cytomegalovirus exposure and HLA in healthy donors. Broader study findings: With DRB1 most and HLA-C fewest, TCR association rates differed between HLA loci in a later analysis.

Note on this clone: Its specificity is not known.

The PCR used 60 Vbeta and 13 Jbeta primers. The assay was immunoSEQ multiplex PCR, and TCRdb's table has in-frame clones only and misses some. The data contain 140,000 to 150,000 clones, roughly four fifths of them singletons. Germline values: CDR1 SGHKS, CDR2 YYEKEE (reference sequence). The CDR3 is 14 residues long. V shed 2 bases and J shed 6 bases, with 12 bases lying between them. The receptor was isolated from an older woman in good health and CMV-seropositive. Sequenced material: PBMCs. This rearrangement joins TRBV5-5 to TRBJ2-1; maybe TRBD1 (6 bases). The CDR3 loop reads CASSFGQGFNEQFF. The CDR3 bases are TGTGCCAGCAGCTTCGGCCAGGGGTTCAATGAGCAGTTCTTC.